What follows are 15 T cell receptor beta chains derived from one specimen sequenced in a study of T cells in localized non-small cell lung cancer. Measured with immunoSEQ multiplex PCR; TCRdb has only the in-frame clones, and not every one. Here the sample spans about 77,000 clones, approximately 90% being singletons. The source material was peripheral blood, sampled before any cancer treatment. The receptors shown here come from a woman between 40 and 69 years old with stage I squamous cell lung carcinoma.

This chain links TRBV4-2 with TRBJ2-1; no firm D call. This CDR3 is 16 amino acids long. CDR1 LGHNA and CDR2 YNFKEQ come from the germline V gene. Trimming removed 6 bases from V and 0 bases from J, with 15 bases in between. CDR3 sequence: CASSSDVKSSYNEQFF. The CDR3 nucleotides are TGTGCCAGCAGTTCCGACGTAAAGAGCTCCTACAATGAGCAGTTCTTC.

The chain combines TRBV30 with TRBJ1-5; a possible D gene is TRBD1 (6 bases). The V end was cut by 1 base, the J end by 5 bases, with 9 bases between. CDR3 length equals 13 residues. The germline V gene encodes CDR1 GTSNPN and CDR2 SVGIG (reference sequence). The CDR3 is CAWSGQGYQPQHF. CDR3 nucleotides: TGTGCCTGGAGTGGCCAGGGGTATCAGCCCCAGCATTTT.

The rearrangement joins TRBV9 to TRBJ1-6; D not resolved. The CDR3 has 13 residues. The V gene lost 4 bases and the J gene lost 9 bases, with 11 bases spanning the gap. The germline gives CDR1 SGDLS, CDR2 YYNGEE. CDR3 in DNA: TGTGCCAGCAGCAGGGAATGGCGTTCACCCCTCCACTTT. This translates into CASSREWRSPLHF.

J is TRBJ1-2 and V is TRBV9, with a possible D match to TRBD1 (6 bases). The CDR3 length is 14 residues. Germline values: CDR1 SGDLS, CDR2 YYNGEE. V was shortened by 0 bases and J by 0 bases, with 6 bases between the two germline ends. CDR3 bases: TGTGCCAGCAGCGTAGGACAGGCTAACTATGGCTACACCTTC. It yields the protein CASSVGQANYGYTF.

The rearrangement uses TRBV15 and TRBJ2-2, with D perhaps matching TRBD1 (6 bases). From germline, CDR1 is LNHNV and CDR2 YYDKDF (reference sequence). Trimming took 5 bases from V and 1 from J, leaving 11 bases between them. The CDR3 contains 15 residues. The CDR3 DNA reads as TGTGCCACCAGCGGCCGGGACAAGAACACCGGGGAGCTGTTTTTT. This translates into CATSGRDKNTGELFF.

This chain joins TRBV29-1 and TRBJ2-7, with TRBD1 matching over 8 bases. The V gene end was trimmed by 5 bases and the J gene end by 2 bases; junction bases not matched to a gene: 11. CDR3 length: 15 amino acids. CDR1 and CDR2 (germline): SQVTM, ANQGSEA. CDR3 residues: CSVQRGSGGAYEQYF. In nucleotides, the CDR3 is TGCAGCGTTCAACGGGGGTCAGGGGGCGCCTACGAGCAGTACTTC.

The chain employs TRBV5-1 and TRBJ2-2; D call uncertain. The CDR3 consists of 14 residues. Trimming removed 0 bases at V and 0 bases at J, with 3 bases between. From germline, CDR1 is SGHRS and CDR2 YFSETQ. CDR3 sequence reads: CASSLDTNTGELFF. Written as DNA, the CDR3 is TGCGCCAGCAGCTTGGATACGAACACCGGGGAGCTGTTTTTT.

This clone was seen a single time. The chain is built from TRBV12-5 and TRBJ2-3, with D possibly TRBD2 on 6 matching bases. The V end lost 6 bases, the J end lost 3 bases, and 7 bases lay between the germline ends. Germline V gene sequence: CDR1 LGHNT, CDR2 FRNRAP. The CDR3 covers 12 residues. The CDR3 nucleotides read TGTGCTAGTGGCCGGGGGACAGATACGCAGTATTTT. Protein product: CASGRGTDTQYF.

DNA for the CDR3: TGTGCCAGCAGTGCAGAGTCTGGAAACACCATATATTTT. Translated, it gives CASSAESGNTIYF. The chain uses TRBV2 and TRBJ1-3; unclear D gene. The V gene's germline CDR1 is SNHLY and CDR2 FYNNEI. The CDR3 length is 13 residues. V was shortened by 4 bases and J by 1 base, with 5 bases between the two germline ends.

The chain recombines TRBV7-8 with TRBJ2-2; possibly TRBD1 for D (5 bases). V gave up 3 bases and J gave up 5 bases, with 13 bases separating them. Per the germline V gene, CDR1 is SGHVS and CDR2 is FQNEAQ. The CDR3 is 15 residues long. CDR3 sequence reads: CASSFGQGSTGELFF. The DNA of the CDR3 is TGTGCCAGCAGCTTCGGTCAGGGAAGTACCGGGGAGCTGTTTTTT.

The chain carries TRBV29-1 and TRBJ1-2, with 8 bases that match TRBD1. CDR1 and CDR2 from the germline V gene are SQVTM and ANQGSEA. V lost 2 bases to trimming and J lost 4 bases; unmatched junction nucleotides: 6. This CDR3 has 14 residues. This CDR3 reads CSVERDRQGYGYTF. As DNA, the CDR3 is TGCAGCGTTGAACGGGACAGGCAGGGCTATGGCTACACCTTC. The complete variable domain, with remaining parts taken from reference TRBV29-1 and TRBJ1-2, reads SAVISQKPSRDICQRGTSLTIQCQVDSQVTMMFWYRQQPGQSLTLIATANQGSEATYESGFVIDKFPISRPNLTFSTLTVSNMSPEDSSIYLCSVERDRQGYGYTFGSGTRLTVV.

J is TRBJ2-7 and V is TRBV23-1; tentative D call: TRBD1 (5 bases). Being an ORF, TRBV23-1 has a function that is uncertain. This CDR3 is built from 11 residues. Trimming removed 9 bases at V and 2 bases at J, with 8 bases between. The CDR3: CARDTAYEQYF. CDR3 sequence (DNA): TGCGCCAGGGACACGGCCTACGAGCAGTACTTC.

This clone is judged medium-sized (0.01 to 0.1%). The V gene is TRBV6-1, the J gene TRBJ1-1; the D gene is possibly TRBD1 (5 bases). Trimming stripped 7 bases from V and 2 bases from J, with 11 bases between. Germline V gene lookup returns CDR1 MNHNS and CDR2 SASEGT. The CDR3 spans 13 residues. This chain's CDR3 is CASTRGENTEAFF. The CDR3 region has the DNA TGTGCCAGCACGCGGGGGGAAAACACTGAAGCTTTCTTT.

The V call is TRBV10-3, the J call TRBJ2-4; D uncertain. CDR1 and CDR2 from the germline V gene are ENHRY and SYGVKD. The CDR3 is 13 residues long. The V gene lost 8 bases and the J gene lost 9 bases, with 17 bases spanning the gap. The CDR3: CAISAPGVGIQYF. DNA of the CDR3: TGTGCCATCTCAGCTCCGGGCGTTGGCATTCAGTACTTC.

The rearrangement uses TRBV5-5 and TRBJ1-5; D is unclear. The germline V and J ends were trimmed by 4 bases and 2 bases, with 13 bases remaining between them. The CDR3 sequence is 15 residues long. Looked up from germline, CDR1 is SGHKS and CDR2 is YYEKEE (reference sequence). CDR3 nucleotide sequence: TGTGCCAGCAGCCCGTTGGCAGGACGCAATCAGCCCCAGCATTTT. Protein product: CASSPLAGRNQPQHF.